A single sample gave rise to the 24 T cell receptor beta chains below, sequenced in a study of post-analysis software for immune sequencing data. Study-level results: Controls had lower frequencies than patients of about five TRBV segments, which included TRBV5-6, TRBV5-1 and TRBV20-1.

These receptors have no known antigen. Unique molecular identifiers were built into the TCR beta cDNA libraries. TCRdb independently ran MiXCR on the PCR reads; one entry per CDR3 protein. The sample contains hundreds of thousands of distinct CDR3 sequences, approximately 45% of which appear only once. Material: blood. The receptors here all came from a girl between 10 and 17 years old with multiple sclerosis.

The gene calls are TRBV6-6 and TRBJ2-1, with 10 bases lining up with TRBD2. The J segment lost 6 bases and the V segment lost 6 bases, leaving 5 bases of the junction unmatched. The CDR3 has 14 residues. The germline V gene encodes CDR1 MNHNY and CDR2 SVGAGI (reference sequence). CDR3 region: CASRTSGTFNEQFF. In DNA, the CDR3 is TGTGCCAGCAGAACTAGCGGGACCTTCAATGAGCAGTTCTTC.

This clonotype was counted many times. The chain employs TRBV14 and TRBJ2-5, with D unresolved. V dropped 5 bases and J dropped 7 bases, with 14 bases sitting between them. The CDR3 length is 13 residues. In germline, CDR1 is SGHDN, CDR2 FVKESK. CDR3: CASSSRYRGTQYF. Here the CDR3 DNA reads TGTGCCAGCAGCTCCAGATACCGAGGGACCCAGTACTTC.

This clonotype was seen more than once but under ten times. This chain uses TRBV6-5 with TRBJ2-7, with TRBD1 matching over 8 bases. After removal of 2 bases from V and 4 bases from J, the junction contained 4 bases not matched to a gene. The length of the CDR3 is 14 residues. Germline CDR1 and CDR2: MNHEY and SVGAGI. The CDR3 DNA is TGTGCCAGCAGTTACGGCTACAGGGGGTACGAGCAGTACTTC. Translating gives CASSYGYRGYEQYF.

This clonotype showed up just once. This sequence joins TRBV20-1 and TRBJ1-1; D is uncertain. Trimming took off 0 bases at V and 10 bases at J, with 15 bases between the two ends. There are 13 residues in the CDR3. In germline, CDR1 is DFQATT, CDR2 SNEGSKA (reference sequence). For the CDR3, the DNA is TGCAGTGCTAGAGATACGGGGAGCGAAGGAGCTTTCTTT. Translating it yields CSARDTGSEGAFF.

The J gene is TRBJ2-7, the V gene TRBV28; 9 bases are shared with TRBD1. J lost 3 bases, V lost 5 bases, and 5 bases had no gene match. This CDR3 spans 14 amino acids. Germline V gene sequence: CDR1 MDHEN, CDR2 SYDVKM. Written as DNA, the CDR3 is TGTGCCAGCAGTATTCCGGACAGGGGCTACGAGCAGTACTTC. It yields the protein CASSIPDRGYEQYF.

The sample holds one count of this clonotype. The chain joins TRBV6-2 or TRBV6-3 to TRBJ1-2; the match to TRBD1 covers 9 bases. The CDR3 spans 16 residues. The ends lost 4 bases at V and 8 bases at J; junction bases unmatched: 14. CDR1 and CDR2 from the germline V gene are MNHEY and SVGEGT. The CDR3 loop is CASSCRTGEALYGYTF. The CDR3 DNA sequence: TGTGCCAGCAGTTGCAGGACAGGGGAAGCCCTCTACGGCTACACCTTC.

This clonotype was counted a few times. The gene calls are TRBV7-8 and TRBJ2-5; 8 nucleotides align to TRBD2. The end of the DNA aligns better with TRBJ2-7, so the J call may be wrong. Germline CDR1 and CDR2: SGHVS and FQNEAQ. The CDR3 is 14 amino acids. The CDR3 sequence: CASSVAGGPYEQYF. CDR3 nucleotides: TGTGCCAGCAGTGTGGCGGGAGGTCCTTACGAGCAGTACTTC.

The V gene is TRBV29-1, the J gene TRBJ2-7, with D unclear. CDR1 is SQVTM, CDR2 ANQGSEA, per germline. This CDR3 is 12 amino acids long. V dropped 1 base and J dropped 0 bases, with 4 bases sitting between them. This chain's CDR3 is CSVEGVSYEQYF. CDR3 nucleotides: TGCAGCGTTGAAGGAGTCTCCTACGAGCAGTACTTC.

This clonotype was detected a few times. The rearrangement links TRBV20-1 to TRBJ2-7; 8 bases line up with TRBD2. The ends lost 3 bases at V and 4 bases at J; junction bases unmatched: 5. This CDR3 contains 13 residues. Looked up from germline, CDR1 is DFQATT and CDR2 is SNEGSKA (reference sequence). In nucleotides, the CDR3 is TGCAGTGCTAGTCCGGGACTAGGGTACGAGCAGTACTTC. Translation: CSASPGLGYEQYF.

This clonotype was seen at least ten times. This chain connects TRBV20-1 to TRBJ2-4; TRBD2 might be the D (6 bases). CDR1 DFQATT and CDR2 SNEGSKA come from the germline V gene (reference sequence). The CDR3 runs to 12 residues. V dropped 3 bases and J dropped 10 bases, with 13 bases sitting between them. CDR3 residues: CSASGRGGIQYF. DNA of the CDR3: TGCAGTGCTAGCGGGCGGGGCGGTATTCAGTACTTC.

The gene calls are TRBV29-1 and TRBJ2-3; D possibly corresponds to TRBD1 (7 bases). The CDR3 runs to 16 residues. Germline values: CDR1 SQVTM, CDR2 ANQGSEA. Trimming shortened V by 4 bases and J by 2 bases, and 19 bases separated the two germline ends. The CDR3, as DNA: TGCAGCGTTGCCGCGGGCAGGGGGGATTTCACAGATACGCAGTATTTT. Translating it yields CSVAAGRGDFTDTQYF.

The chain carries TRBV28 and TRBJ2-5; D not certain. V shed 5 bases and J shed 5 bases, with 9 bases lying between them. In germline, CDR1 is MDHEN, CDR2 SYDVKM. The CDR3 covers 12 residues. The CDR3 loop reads CASSELSETQYF. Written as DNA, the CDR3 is TGTGCCAGCAGTGAGTTGTCGGAGACCCAGTACTTC.

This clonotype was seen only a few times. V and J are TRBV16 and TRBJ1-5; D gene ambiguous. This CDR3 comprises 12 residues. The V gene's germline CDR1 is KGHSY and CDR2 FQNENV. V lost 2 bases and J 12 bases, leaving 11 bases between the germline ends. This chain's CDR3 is CASSQQTSLQHF. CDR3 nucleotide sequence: TGTGCCAGCAGCCAACAGACCTCGCTCCAGCATTTT.

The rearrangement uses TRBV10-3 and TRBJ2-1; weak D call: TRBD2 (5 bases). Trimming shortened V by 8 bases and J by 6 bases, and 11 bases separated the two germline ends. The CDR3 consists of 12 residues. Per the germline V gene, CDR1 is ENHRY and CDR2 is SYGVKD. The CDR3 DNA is TGTGCCATCGGGGTTGGAGGCAATGAGCAGTTCTTC. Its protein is CAIGVGGNEQFF.

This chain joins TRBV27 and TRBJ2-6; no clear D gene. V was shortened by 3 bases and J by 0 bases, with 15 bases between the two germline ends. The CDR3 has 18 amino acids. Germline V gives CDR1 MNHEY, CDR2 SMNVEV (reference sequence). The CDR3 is CASSLNPRRSSGANVLTF. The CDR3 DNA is TGTGCCAGCAGTTTGAATCCACGCCGAAGCTCTGGGGCCAACGTCCTGACTTTC.

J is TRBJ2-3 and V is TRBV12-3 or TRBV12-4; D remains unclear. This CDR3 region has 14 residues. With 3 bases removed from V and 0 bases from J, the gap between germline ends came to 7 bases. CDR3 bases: TGTGCCAGCAGTTTTGACGGGAGCACAGATACGCAGTATTTT. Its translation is CASSFDGSTDTQYF.

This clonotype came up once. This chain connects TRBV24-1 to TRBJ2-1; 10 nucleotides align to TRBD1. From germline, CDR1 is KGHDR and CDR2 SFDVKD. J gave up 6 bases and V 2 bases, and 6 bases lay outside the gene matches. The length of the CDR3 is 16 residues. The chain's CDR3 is CATSDSRDRGGNEQFF. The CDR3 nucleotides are TGTGCCACCAGTGATTCACGGGACAGGGGAGGCAATGAGCAGTTCTTC.

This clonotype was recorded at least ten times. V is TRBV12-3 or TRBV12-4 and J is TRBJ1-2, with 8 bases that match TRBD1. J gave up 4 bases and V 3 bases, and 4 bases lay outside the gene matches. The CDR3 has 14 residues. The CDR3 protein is CASSFSTGVYGYTF. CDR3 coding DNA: TGTGCCAGCAGTTTCTCGACAGGGGTCTATGGCTACACCTTC.

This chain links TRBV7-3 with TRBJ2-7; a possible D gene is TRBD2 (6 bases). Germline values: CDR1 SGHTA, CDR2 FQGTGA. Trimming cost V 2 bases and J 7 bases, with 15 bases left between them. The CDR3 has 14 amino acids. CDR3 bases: TGTGCCAGCAGCTTAGACCCGGGAGACGCAGAGCAGTACTTC. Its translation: CASSLDPGDAEQYF.

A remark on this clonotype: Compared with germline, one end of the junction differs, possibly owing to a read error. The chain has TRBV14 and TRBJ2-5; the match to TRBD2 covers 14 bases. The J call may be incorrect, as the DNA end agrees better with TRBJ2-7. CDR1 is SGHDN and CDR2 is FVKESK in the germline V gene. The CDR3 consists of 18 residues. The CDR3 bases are TGTGCCAGTAGCCAAGATTTGGGACTAGCGGGAGTATACCACGAGCAGTACTTC. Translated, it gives CASSQDLGLAGVYHEQYF.

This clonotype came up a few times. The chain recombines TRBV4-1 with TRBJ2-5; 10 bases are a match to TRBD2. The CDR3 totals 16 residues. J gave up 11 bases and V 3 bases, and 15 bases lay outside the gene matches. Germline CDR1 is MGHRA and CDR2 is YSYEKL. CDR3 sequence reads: CASSHSGSGRANEQYF. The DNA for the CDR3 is TGCGCCAGCAGCCACAGCGGGAGCGGGAGGGCCAATGAGCAGTACTTC.

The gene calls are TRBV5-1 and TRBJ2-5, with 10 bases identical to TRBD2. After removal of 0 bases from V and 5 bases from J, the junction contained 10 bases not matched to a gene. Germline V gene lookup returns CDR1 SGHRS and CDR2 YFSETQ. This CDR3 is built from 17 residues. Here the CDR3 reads CASSLGTSGALGETQYF. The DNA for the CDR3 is TGCGCCAGCAGCTTGGGGACTAGCGGAGCCCTTGGGGAGACCCAGTACTTC.

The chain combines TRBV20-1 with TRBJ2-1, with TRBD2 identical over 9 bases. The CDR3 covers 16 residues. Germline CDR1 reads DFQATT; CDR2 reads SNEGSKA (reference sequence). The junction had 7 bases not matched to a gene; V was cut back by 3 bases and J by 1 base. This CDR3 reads CSASSGLANSYNEQFF. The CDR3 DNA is TGCAGTGCTAGTTCAGGACTAGCGAATTCCTACAATGAGCAGTTCTTC.

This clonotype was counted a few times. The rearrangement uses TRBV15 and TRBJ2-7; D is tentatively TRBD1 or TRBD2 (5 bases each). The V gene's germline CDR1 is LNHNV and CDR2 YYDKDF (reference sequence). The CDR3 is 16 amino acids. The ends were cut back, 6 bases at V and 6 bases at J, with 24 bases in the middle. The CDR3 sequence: CATRMDKGDGYVEQYF. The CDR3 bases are TGTGCCACCAGAATGGACAAGGGAGACGGTTACGTCGAGCAGTACTTC.